The clone carrying this T cell receptor (beta chain) was recorded at least ten times. Its antigen remains unknown. The authors amplified TCR beta CDR3 regions, and they did so from RNA transcripts for repertoire sequencing. Second-round multiplex PCR came after a first-round RT-PCR that employed HTBI primers. TCRdb ran MiXCR on the multiplex PCR reads and lists one entry per CDR3 protein. The sample records approximately 210,000 distinct CDR3 sequences, about 32% being singletons. These data originate in a study of Graves' ophthalmopathy and Graves' hyperthyroidism. As diagnostic evidence, clinical symptoms, serum thyroxine, TRAb, thyroid ultrasound and orbital computed tomography were relied upon. Broader study findings: In separating ophthalmopathy from stable hyperthyroidism, a 13-signature model achieved roughly 90% sensitivity and around 80% specificity. Most thyroid clonotypes with frequency above 0.001 were detected in blood too.

The TCR sequence derives from a man in his fifties with Graves' ophthalmopathy. The sequenced sample consisted of peripheral blood.

This CDR3 reads CSARDPGGNTEAFF. CDR3 in DNA: TGCAGTGCTAGAGACCCGGGGGGGAACACTGAAGCTTTCTTT. The chain carries TRBV20-1 and TRBJ1-1; D is possibly TRBD1 (5 bases). Germline assignment: CDR1 DFQATT and CDR2 SNEGSKA (reference sequence). CDR3 length: 14 residues. Trimming shortened V by 0 bases and J by 1 base, and 9 bases separated the two germline ends.